A selection of T cell receptor beta chains follows, all from one sample in a study of CD8 T cells in Susac syndrome. TCRdb fed the immunoSEQ multiplex PCR reads into MiXCR, producing one record per CDR3 protein. Of tens of thousands of distinct CDR3 sequences listed, 91% are singletons. The specimen sequenced was CD8+ T cells from PBMCs. Source of these receptors: a human donor with multiple sclerosis. CDR3s include the opening cysteine and the closing phenylalanine or tryptophan. The D gene is left open where the match is weak. The size field is filled for only some rows; it gives once, few, many or a size class.

-,TRBJ2-3,TRBV2,-,CASRFEETDTQYF,TGTGCCAGCAGATTCGAAGAGACAGATACGCAGTATTTT
-,TRBJ2-1,TRBV2,-,CGPALDDNGEQFF,TGTGGCCCAGCCCTTGACGACAATGGTGAGCAGTTCTTC
-,TRBJ2-7,TRBV4-1,-,CASSQTAGLPTYEQYF,TGCGCCAGCAGCCAAACCGCCGGATTACCTACCTACGAGCAGTACTTC
-,TRBJ2-2,TRBV3-1,-,CASSRPAGNTGELFF,TGTGCCAGCAGTCGGCCAGCGGGGAACACCGGGGAGCTGTTTTTT
TRBD1,TRBJ2-2,TRBV7-6,-,CASSPEQGALNTGELFF,TGTGCCAGCAGCCCTGAACAGGGGGCGCTTAACACCGGGGAGCTGTTTTTT
-,TRBJ1-2,TRBV6-5,once,CASSYSRNYGYTF,TGTGCCAGCAGTTACTCGAGAAACTATGGCTACACCTTC
-,TRBJ1-1,TRBV4-1,-,CASSVGPSRGGTEAFF,TGCGCCAGCAGCGTCGGCCCCAGCAGGGGTGGAACTGAAGCTTTCTTT
-,TRBJ2-1,TRBV2,-,CASSEYEQFF,TGTGCCAGCAGTGAGTATGAGCAGTTCTTC
TRBD1,TRBJ2-2,TRBV28,-,CASLRQGQNTGELFF,TGTGCCAGCCTCCGACAGGGTCAGAACACCGGGGAGCTGTTTTTT
-,TRBJ2-7,TRBV28,-,CASSLGNIYEQYF,TGTGCCAGCAGTTTGGGGAATATCTACGAGCAGTACTTC
TRBD2,TRBJ2-1,TRBV9,-,CASSVSGGPLYNEQFF,TGTGCCAGCAGCGTGTCGGGAGGCCCCCTATACAATGAGCAGTTCTTC
TRBD2,TRBJ2-1,TRBV4-1,-,CASSQEELAGGSSYNEQFF,TGCGCCAGCAGCCAAGAGGAACTAGCGGGTGGGAGCTCCTACAATGAGCAGTTCTTC
-,TRBJ1-2,TRBV7-2,once,CASSTPSGSYGYTF,TGTGCCAGCAGCACCCCCTCGGGCTCCTATGGCTACACCTTC
-,TRBJ2-5,TRBV3-1,-,CASSRGAASAGIGTQYF,TGTGCCAGCAGTCGGGGAGCGGCGTCCGCGGGTATAGGGACCCAGTACTTC
TRBD2,TRBJ2-7,TRBV2,-,CASSEALAGASYEQYF,TGTGCCAGCAGTGAGGCGTTAGCGGGGGCCTCCTACGAGCAGTACTTC
-,TRBJ2-1,TRBV28,-,CASSLTTDYNEQFF,TGTGCCAGCAGCCTTACGACAGACTACAATGAGCAGTTCTTC
-,TRBJ2-1,TRBV5-4,-,CASSLGGAEQFF,TGTGCCAGCAGCTTGGGTGGAGCTGAGCAGTTCTTC